This T cell receptor (beta chain) was captured by sequencing in a study of shared clonotypes between healthy human individuals. Across the study: Each donor's CD4 naive and CD4 memory cells filled three plates apiece, CD8 naive two, and CD8 memory one. General study points: Sharing across four donors was seen in around 5% of naive CD4 clonotypes.

The V gene lost 4 bases and the J gene lost 7 bases, with 13 bases spanning the gap. Germline-derived CDR1 and CDR2 are LNHDA and SQIVND (reference sequence). This CDR3 spans 13 amino acids. This clone showed up many times. The antigen remains undetermined. Clones were read by immunoSEQ multiplex PCR, and TCRdb kept only the in-frame ones, dropping some. The sample consists of roughly 700,000 clones, 74% of them appearing once. Splitting the CD4+ cells yielded a CD45RA+ naive subset and a CD45RA-negative memory subset. This chain links TRBV19 with TRBJ1-1; perhaps TRBD1 as D (5 bases). Sequencing input: memory CD4+ T cells sorted from blood. Stated subset: CD45RA-negative fraction. The clonotype originates from a woman aged 30 to 39 in good health. In nucleotides, the CDR3 is TGTGCCAGTAGTAAAGGGGTGAAGGGTGAAGCTTTCTTT. It encodes CASSKGVKGEAFF. Full variable domain (remainder filled in from reference TRBV19 and TRBJ1-1): DGGITQSPKYLFRKEGQNVTLSCEQNLNHDAMYWYRQDPGQGLRLIYYSQIVNDFQKGDIAEGYSVSREKKESFPLTVTSAQKNPTAFYLCASSKGVKGEAFFGQGTRLTVV.